The T cell receptor (beta chain) under discussion was sequenced for a study of brain metastases from non-small cell lung cancer. As to this clone: Its target is unknown.

Some clones are missing from TCRdb's copy, which holds only in-frame ones; the method was immunoSEQ multiplex PCR. The sample gives about 1,600 clones, around nine tenths of which show up once; nearly 20% is in the top ten. Study-wide findings and caveats: Brain metastases shared most TCR repertoire with primaries, with sparse T cells. Compared with primary tumors, brain metastases showed less T-cell infiltration.

The V gene lost 8 bases and the J gene lost 2 bases, with 14 bases spanning the gap. The CDR3 has 14 amino acids. The germline V gene encodes CDR1 MNHEY and CDR2 SVGAGI. The chain is built from TRBV6-5 and TRBJ2-3, with D maybe TRBD2 (7 bases). The sequence was obtained from a donor at least 40 years old with non-small cell lung cancer. Material: primary lung tumor tissue. The CDR3 region has the DNA TGTGCCAGCGGACGGGGGGCGAACACAGATACGCAGTATTTT. This codes for CASGRGANTDTQYF.